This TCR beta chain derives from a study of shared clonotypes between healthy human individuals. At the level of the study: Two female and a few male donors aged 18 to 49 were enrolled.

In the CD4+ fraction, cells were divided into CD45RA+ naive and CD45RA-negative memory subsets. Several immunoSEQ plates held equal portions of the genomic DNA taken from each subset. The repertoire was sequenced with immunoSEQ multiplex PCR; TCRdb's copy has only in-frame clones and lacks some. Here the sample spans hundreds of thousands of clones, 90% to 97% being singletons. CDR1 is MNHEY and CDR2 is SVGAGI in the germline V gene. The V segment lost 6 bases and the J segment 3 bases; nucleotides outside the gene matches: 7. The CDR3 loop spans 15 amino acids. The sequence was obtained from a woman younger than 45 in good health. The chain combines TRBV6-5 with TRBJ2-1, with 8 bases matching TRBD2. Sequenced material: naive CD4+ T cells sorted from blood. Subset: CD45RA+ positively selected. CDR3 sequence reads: CASSAGAGVYNEQFF. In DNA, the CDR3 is TGTGCCAGCAGCGCGGGAGCGGGAGTCTACAATGAGCAGTTCTTC.